This record covers a single T cell receptor beta chain. This specimen comes from a study of technical replicates of blood from a handful of donors. The protocol was immunoSEQ multiplex PCR, while the TCRdb copy is restricted to in-frame clones and leaves out a portion. There are under 95,000 clones in the sample; approximately 94% occur only once, and roughly 0.23% lies in the top ten. CDR1 and CDR2 from the germline V gene are MNHNS and SASEGT. The V and J ends lost 1 base and 0 bases respectively, with 3 bases between them. The length of the CDR3 is 13 residues. The chain carries TRBV6-1 and TRBJ1-1; D is uncertain. The sequencing input was T cells isolated from PBMCs. The source is a human donor in good health. In nucleotides, the CDR3 is TGTGCCAGCAGTGAAGTTATGAACACTGAAGCTTTCTTT. Protein product: CASSEVMNTEAFF.